This T cell receptor beta chain appears in the sequencing data of a study of blood T cell repertoires in COVID-19. This CDR3 is built from 14 residues. Unmatched junction bases numbered 7, after V lost 4 bases and J lost 7 bases. Looked up from germline, CDR1 is MGHRA and CDR2 is YSYEKL. The repertoire was sequenced with immunoSEQ multiplex PCR; TCRdb's copy has only in-frame clones and lacks some. The profile shows about 300,000 clones, 85% to 90% of them singletons. This clone was counted a few times. This TCR came from a woman between 25 and 40 years old with COVID-19, enrolled during active disease. The sequenced material came from peripheral blood. The chain combines TRBV4-1 with TRBJ1-2; 9 positions match TRBD1. CDR3 region: CASSPDRGLGGYTF. Written as DNA, the CDR3 is TGCGCCAGCAGCCCCGACAGGGGGTTAGGTGGCTACACCTTC.